This T cell receptor beta chain was profiled in a study of blood T cells in healthy people across ages (dated by TCRdb to between 2014 and 2017). Background for the entire study: In model experiments, roughly one uniquely barcoded TCR beta cDNA molecule per two T cells was captured by template switching. Using deep sequencing normalized with unique cDNA molecular identifiers, the study measured how TCR beta repertoire diversity changes with age. Donors were grouped into four age groups: young (average roughly 15 years), middle-aged (around 39), aged (around 66) and long-lived (around 80). The study analyzed two additional independent replicas of 1 million unique cDNA reads from the same blood draw for two donors, one aged 18 to 29 and one aged 80 or older. Results and caveats for the whole study, not just this receptor: Compared with the aged group, more naive CD4+ T cells, fewer expanded clones and increased TCR diversity were shown by the long-lived group, suggesting age selection. Since profiling was done on bulk unsorted PBMCs, naive and antigen-experienced compartments could not be conclusively compared. As age increased, observed TCR beta diversity per million T cells dropped in a roughly linear way, and a significant reduction was already evident by age 40. Estimates of total diversity based on one million sequenced T cells were regarded as lower bounds and as underestimates. The percentage of naive T cells measured by flow cytometry correlated strongly with observed TCR beta diversity. Because the CMV infection status of the donors was unknown, age-related changes in expanded clonotypes may potentially have been confounded.

This clonotype was observed a few times. Its antigen is currently not known. No qualities accompany the bases; no much larger clone lies one base away. The method behind the library was 5' RACE. The listed sequencing device is Illumina HiSeq 2500. The second PCR ran for roughly 7 to 12 cycles and used a J-beta primer mix along with a sample-barcoded 5' primer. A template-switch 5' adaptor carrying 12 random nucleotides introduced a unique molecular identifier onto each TCR beta cDNA molecule. At least 3 million CDR3-containing paired-end reads were obtained from each sample. The Mint cDNA synthesis kit, primed by a TRBC-specific oligonucleotide, was used to synthesize first-strand cDNA from all RNA. After uracil-DNA glycosylase treatment, a first 18-cycle PCR used universal primers M1SS and BC2_uni_R on all cDNA. Under the source paper's analysis protocol: For normalization, 1 million high-quality reads, each with a distinct molecular identifier, were randomly selected from each sample. Instead of being binned into consensus sequences, reads with shared molecular identifiers were discarded. MiTCR, set to a Q25 quality threshold and the strictest error-elimination algorithm, was used for CDR3 identification, clonotype clustering and error correction. A nonparametric unseen species model with Euler transformation was used to estimate lower-bound total TCR beta diversity. TCRdb reworked the public reads: Q25 trimming with fastp, MiXCR clone assembly, productive beta chains retained. Entries that share a CDR3 protein sequence are merged under the most common genes and DNA. It is TCRdb's table, rather than the study itself, that gives the V and J calls and clone size. A total of roughly 1,100,000 distinct CDR3 sequences appear in this sample, almost 25% of them only once. In total, the top ten clones hold about 0.69% of the sample.

Donors were 40 or so systemically healthy Caucasian individuals from Russia aged roughly 6 to 100 years. Around 10 milliliters of peripheral blood were drawn from each donor into EDTA-treated Vacutainer tubes. Ficoll-Paque density-gradient centrifugation was used to isolate PBMCs, with at least 6.5 million per sample. Trizol reagent was used to extract total RNA from PBMCs, with at least 6 micrograms per sample. For every donor, flow cytometry on a PBMC aliquot measured the percentage of naive CD45RAhigh/CD27high T cells. The CDR3 runs 12 amino acids, cysteine and phenylalanine included. Only CDR3 DNA remains: 36 bases, in frame from the first base. V loses 5 bases, J loses 5 bases, and the germline ends lie 10 bases apart. These data also featured in a second study, about T cells of mothers and their children. That second report states: The donors were nine systemically healthy Caucasian individuals, made up of three mothers and their six children. cDNA synthesis consumed the entire amount of extracted RNA, loaded at about 1.5 ug RNA in each 15 ul reaction. Sample barcodes and 2-4 random nucleotides were added via the M1S primer in the second PCR. More than 9 million TCR beta CDR3 reads were obtained from each mother, and some 3.2 million reads were obtained from each child. TCR recombination output is similarly shaped by thymic selection in related and unrelated pairs, with a minor effect exerted by inherited differences. Normalized repertoire overlap was always slightly but never significantly higher in related than unrelated mother-child pairs. With a sensitivity of approximately 100 clones per million clonotypes, no persistent microchimeric T cell clones were detected. Deep NGS was used in the study to compare the TCR beta repertoires of mothers and children and to look for features that separate related mother-child pairs from unrelated individuals. The mean age was around 40 +/- 4 years for the mothers and approximately 11 +/- 4 years for the children. After adapter ligation was performed with NEBNext reagents, the libraries were sequenced on an Illumina HiSeq 2000 with 100+100 nt paired-end reads. To prevent cross-contamination, the mother and child libraries were prepared one month apart and sequenced in separate runs. Between about 500,000 and 2,100,000 distinct TCR beta clonotypes were identified per donor. Naive TCR beta clonotypes were estimated from low-frequency clonotypes matched to each donor's FACS-determined naive share, without sorting.

Specimen: blood. Here the chain combines TRBV12-3 or TRBV12-4 and TRBJ2-7; TRBD2 is a possible D gene, resting on 5 matching bases. The TCR comes from a girl aged 2-10 years in good health. The DNA sequence is as follows: TGTGCCAGCAGTCGCCCGGGGAACGAGCAGTACTTC. It specifies CASSRPGNEQYF.